The 3 T cell receptor beta chains below come from one sample, sequenced in a study of cytomegalovirus exposure and HLA in healthy donors. This PCR relied on a set of 60 Vbeta primers and 13 Jbeta primers. This table comes from immunoSEQ multiplex PCR, and its TCRdb copy is limited to in-frame clones, with some not included. This specimen shows around 44,000 clones; the ten leading clones hold roughly 5.5%. What was sequenced was PBMCs. The receptors here all came from a male donor in good health and CMV-seropositive.

The genes are TRBV4-3 and TRBJ1-1; 10 bases are shared with TRBD1. In germline, CDR1 is LGHNA, CDR2 YSLEER. The CDR3 covers 18 residues. Trimming removed 3 bases from V and 1 base from J; junction bases left unmatched: 11. DNA of the CDR3: TGCGCCAGCAGCCAGACCCCCGACAGGGGGCCGAGGAACACTGAAGCTTTCTTT. Translation gives CASSQTPDRGPRNTEAFF.

This chain joins TRBV16 and TRBJ2-7; 8 bases match TRBD1. CDR3 length equals 12 residues. Looked up from germline, CDR1 is KGHSY and CDR2 is FQNENV. Unmatched junction bases numbered 1, after V lost 4 bases and J lost 5 bases. For the CDR3, the DNA is TGTGCCAGCAGCCTGGGACAGGACGAGCAGTACTTC. It is translated as CASSLGQDEQYF.

The chain links TRBV28 to TRBJ1-2; TRBD1 matches at 8 bases. Germline CDR1 reads MDHEN; CDR2 reads SYDVKM. The CDR3 has 15 amino acids. V gave up 6 bases and J gave up 2 bases; unmatched junction bases: 8. This CDR3 reads CASSSGQGVNYGYTF. In nucleotides, the CDR3 is TGTGCCAGCAGCTCAGGACAGGGTGTGAACTATGGCTACACCTTC.